These 20 T cell receptor beta chains came from one sample sequenced in a study of patients and donors after allogeneic stem cell transplantation. Each CDR3 protein is one row after TCRdb ran MiXCR on the RT-PCR reads. The table shows about 110,000 distinct CDR3 sequences, with around 36% occurring only once. Sequencing was performed on blood, either unsorted or a sorted T cell fraction (not recorded which). These receptors originate from a human donor who was either an allogeneic HSCT recipient or a stem cell or donor lymphocyte infusion donor (not recorded which). It is not recorded whose cells these are; they may come from a transplant donor.

The chain carries TRBV6-5 and TRBJ1-4; 7 bases match TRBD1. Germline loops: CDR1 MNHEY, CDR2 SVGAGI. The CDR3 runs to 14 residues. V lost 5 bases and J lost 7; bases outside the gene matches: 7. The CDR3 region is CASSPDRALEKLFF. CDR3 DNA: TGTGCCAGCAGTCCCGACAGGGCCCTTGAAAAACTGTTTTTT.

J is TRBJ2-7 and V is TRBV7-8, with 9 nucleotides matching TRBD2. Trimming at V came to 5 bases and at J to 7 bases, leaving 6 bases not matched to a gene. CDR1 is SGHVS, CDR2 FQNEAQ, per germline. The CDR3 extends over 13 amino acids. CDR3 loop: CASSTGLAREQYF. Here the CDR3 DNA reads TGTGCCAGCAGCACGGGACTAGCTCGTGAGCAGTACTTC.

This clonotype was observed a handful of times. The chain links TRBV7-2 to TRBJ2-1, with TRBD2 identical over 14 bases. Germline values: CDR1 SGHTA, CDR2 FQGNSA. This CDR3 is 17 amino acids long. Losses at the gene ends were 5 bases for V and 4 bases for J; bases not matched to a gene: 7. CDR3 sequence reads: CASSPSGTSGSYNEQFF. The CDR3 nucleotides read TGTGCCAGCAGCCCAAGTGGGACTAGCGGGAGTTACAATGAGCAGTTCTTC.

The V gene is TRBV15, the J gene TRBJ1-2, with TRBD1 matching over 7 bases. Trimming cost V 6 bases and J 5 bases; bases outside gene matches: 3. Germline V gene data show CDR1 as LNHNV and CDR2 as YYDKDF (reference sequence). The CDR3 has 12 amino acids. The CDR3 bases are TGTGCCACCAGTACAGGGGTATATGGCTACACCTTC. The encoded protein is CATSTGVYGYTF.

This clonotype was detected only a few times. CDR3 protein: CASSQGYPGPDSNQPQHF. CDR3 DNA: TGTGCCAGCAGCCAAGGGTACCCCGGTCCTGATAGCAATCAGCCCCAGCATTTT. V usage is TRBV4-2 and J usage is TRBJ1-5; D gene uncertain. The CDR3 is made up of 18 amino acids. CDR1 is LGHNA and CDR2 is YNFKEQ in the germline V gene. Trimming pared 1 base from V and 0 bases from J, leaving 16 bases between.

The chain is built from TRBV27 and TRBJ2-7; D gene uncertain. The V end lost 5 bases, the J end lost 6 bases, and 20 bases lay between the germline ends. Germline V gene data show CDR1 as MNHEY and CDR2 as SMNVEV (reference sequence). CDR3 length: 15 amino acids. The CDR3 region has the DNA TGTGCCAGCAGTCCGAAGATACTGGGCTATGGCGAGCAGTACTTC. It encodes CASSPKILGYGEQYF.

This clonotype occurred a few times. The rearrangement joins TRBV29-1 to TRBJ1-2, with TRBD1 matching over 8 bases. Germline CDR1 and CDR2: SQVTM and ANQGSEA. The V gene end was trimmed by 7 bases and the J gene end by 7 bases; junction bases not matched to a gene: 8. CDR3 length equals 12 residues. CDR3 region: CSDYRGFSGYTF. The CDR3 DNA sequence: TGCAGCGACTACAGGGGGTTTTCTGGCTACACCTTC.

This clonotype was counted only a few times. V is TRBV3-1 and J is TRBJ2-4; the match to TRBD2 covers 10 bases. This CDR3 is 18 amino acids long. Trimming removed 1 base from V and 2 bases from J; junction bases left unmatched: 8. Germline V gives CDR1 LGHDT, CDR2 YNNKEL (reference sequence). The CDR3 reads CASSQGRGLAPTKNIQYF. In nucleotides, the CDR3 is TGTGCCAGCAGCCAAGGAAGGGGACTAGCGCCTACCAAAAACATTCAGTACTTC.

Comment on this clonotype: The junction and the germline gene differ at one end; a read error may be behind it. The rearrangement links TRBV3-1 to TRBJ2-7; TRBD2 aligns across 8 bases. From germline, CDR1 is LGHDT and CDR2 YNNKEL (reference sequence). This CDR3 region has 13 residues. Written as DNA, the CDR3 is TGTGCCAGCAGTCAAGCGGGAGACTACGAGCAGTACTTC. Residues: CASSQAGDYEQYF.

This clonotype has a handful of counts. This chain links TRBV20-1 with TRBJ2-5; D gene uncertain. The CDR3 runs to 13 residues. V was cut by 0 bases and J by 5 bases, with 10 bases left in between. Germline CDR1 and CDR2: DFQATT and SNEGSKA (reference sequence). The CDR3 is CSARDVYRETQYF. CDR3 coding DNA: TGCAGTGCTAGAGATGTCTATAGGGAGACCCAGTACTTC.

The CDR3 DNA sequence: TGTGCCAGCGCGAGCTGGGAGGACGAAAAACTGTTTTTT. Its translation is CASASWEDEKLFF. The chain joins TRBV21-1 to TRBJ1-4. TRBV21-1 is a documented pseudogene. This CDR3 region has 13 residues.

The rearrangement joins TRBV6-5 to TRBJ1-2; TRBD1 might be the D (5 bases). CDR3 size: 14 residues. Germline V gene sequence: CDR1 MNHEY, CDR2 SVGAGI. The V end lost 3 bases, the J end lost 8 bases, and 16 bases lay between the germline ends. CDR3 loop: CASSYIGQGEGYTF. The CDR3 nucleotides are TGTGCCAGCAGTTATATTGGCCAGGGTGAAGGCTACACCTTC.

This chain joins TRBV28 and TRBJ2-7, with D tentatively TRBD1 (5 bases). Trimming cost V 3 bases and J 4 bases, with 13 bases left between them. Germline loops: CDR1 MDHEN, CDR2 SYDVKM. This CDR3 is built from 14 residues. The CDR3 bases are TGTGCCAGCAGTTTTTCACAGGAGACTTACGAGCAGTACTTC. Translating gives CASSFSQETYEQYF.

This rearrangement joins TRBV20-1 to TRBJ1-6, with TRBD1 as a possible D gene (5 bases). The germline V gene encodes CDR1 DFQATT and CDR2 SNEGSKA (reference sequence). Trimming took off 6 bases at V and 4 bases at J, with 19 bases between the two ends. The CDR3 runs to 16 residues. The CDR3 loop reads CSAKGHSGRYNSPLHF. CDR3 sequence (DNA): TGCAGTGCAAAGGGGCACTCGGGAAGATATAATTCACCCCTCCACTTT.

This chain connects TRBV20-1 to TRBJ2-2; D unclear. CDR1 DFQATT and CDR2 SNEGSKA come from the germline V gene (reference sequence). Between the trimmed V and J ends, which lost 5 bases and 0 bases, there was a span of 10 bases. This CDR3 has 14 amino acids. Here the CDR3 reads CSARLRSNTGELFF. The CDR3 coding sequence is TGCAGTGCTCGCTTGAGGTCGAACACCGGGGAGCTGTTTTTT.

J is TRBJ2-1 and V is TRBV5-6, with 7 bases aligning to TRBD2. CDR1 is SGHDT and CDR2 is YYEEEE in the germline V gene. The CDR3 contains 15 residues. With V trimmed by 4 bases and J by 7 bases, 11 bases remained unmatched. DNA of the CDR3: TGTGCCAGCAGCCAGGGACTATCGGGACGGAATGAGCAGTTCTTC. Translation gives CASSQGLSGRNEQFF.

The chain combines TRBV29-1 with TRBJ2-7, with 9 positions matching TRBD1. Germline CDR1 and CDR2: SQVTM and ANQGSEA. V lost 5 bases, J lost 6 bases, and 5 bases stayed unmatched. This CDR3 comprises 12 residues. CDR3 in amino acids: CSVLTGGSEQYF. CDR3 nucleotide sequence: TGCAGCGTTCTCACAGGGGGCAGCGAGCAGTACTTC.

The V gene is TRBV5-1, the J gene TRBJ2-1, with 13 bases matching TRBD2. Germline V gene sequence: CDR1 SGHRS, CDR2 YFSETQ. The ends lost 1 base at V and 8 bases at J; junction bases unmatched: 3. There are 15 residues in the CDR3. CDR3: CASSLTSGRADEQFF. The CDR3 DNA is TGCGCCAGCAGCTTGACTAGCGGGAGGGCGGATGAGCAGTTCTTC.

This clonotype was observed a handful of times. V gene TRBV21-1 combines with J gene TRBJ1-5; TRBD1 reflects the table's D call only, with no check against the DNA. TRBV21-1 has pseudogene status. The CDR3 has 14 residues. CDR3 loop: CASRGSGLEQPQHF. The CDR3 DNA is TGTGCCAGCAGGGGGTCAGGGCTAGAGCAGCCCCAGCATTTT.

This clonotype was observed a handful of times. The J gene is TRBJ2-6, the V gene TRBV7-2; D ambiguous. The V gene's germline CDR1 is SGHTA and CDR2 FQGNSA. CDR3 size: 13 residues. V lost 1 base, J lost 3 bases, and 1 base lay in between. Here the CDR3 reads CASSLDGANVLTF. The CDR3 DNA reads as TGTGCCAGCAGCTTAGATGGGGCCAACGTCCTGACTTTC.